Following are 7 T cell receptor beta chains from one sample sequenced in a study of regulatory dendritic cells for organ transplantation. Profiling relied on immunoSEQ multiplex PCR, and the TCRdb table lists in-frame clones only, not all of them. The table includes 29,000 or so clones, about 75% detected once. The sample consisted of memory CD4+ T cells from blood. Subset meaning: CD45RO+ memory T cells. The source is a human donor in good health.

The J gene is TRBJ2-2, the V gene TRBV6-5; D gene uncertain. The ends were cut back, 1 base at V and 3 bases at J, with 6 bases in the middle. The length of the CDR3 is 14 residues. The germline V gene has CDR1 MNHEY and CDR2 SVGAGI. The CDR3 DNA sequence: TGTGCCAGCAGTTACTACCCGGACACCGGGGAGCTGTTTTTT. The encoded protein is CASSYYPDTGELFF.

The chain employs TRBV15 and TRBJ2-5; TRBD2 aligns across 10 bases. The CDR3 covers 16 residues. V lost 8 bases and J lost 5; bases outside the gene matches: 14. Germline V gives CDR1 LNHNV, CDR2 YYDKDF (reference sequence). This CDR3 reads CATSEVAGGVRETQYF. CDR3 DNA sequence: TGTGCCACCTCGGAGGTAGCGGGGGGCGTCCGGGAGACCCAGTACTTC.

This clone counts as medium-sized. This chain connects TRBV2 to TRBJ1-2, with D maybe TRBD1 (5 bases). The length of the CDR3 is 13 residues. Trimming pared 6 bases from V and 4 bases from J, leaving 12 bases between. The germline V gene has CDR1 SNHLY and CDR2 FYNNEI. The CDR3 region is CASSLRGGYGYTF. CDR3 nucleotide sequence: TGTGCCAGCAGCTTGCGGGGGGGCTATGGCTACACCTTC.

The J gene is TRBJ2-7, the V gene TRBV4-3, with D possibly TRBD1 on 8 matching bases. The CDR3 has 18 amino acids. V dropped 4 bases and J dropped 1 base, with 23 bases sitting between them. Germline V gene lookup returns CDR1 LGHNA and CDR2 YSLEER. The CDR3 here is CASSLYIRGDRSSYEQYF. The CDR3 coding sequence is TGCGCCAGCAGCCTATACATTCGGGGGGACAGGAGTTCCTACGAGCAGTACTTC.

The CDR3 is CASSEDGGAADTQYF. In DNA form, the CDR3 reads TGCGCCAGCAGTGAGGACGGGGGTGCTGCAGATACGCAGTATTTT. The chain joins TRBV10-1 to TRBJ2-3, with TRBD2 as a possible D gene (6 bases). This CDR3 spans 15 amino acids. CDR1 WNHNN and CDR2 SYGVQD come from the germline V gene (reference sequence). The V end lost 2 bases, the J end lost 4 bases, and 13 bases lay between the germline ends.

By share of the sample, this clone is medium-sized (0.01 to 0.1%). This rearrangement joins TRBV7-2 to TRBJ2-7; weak D call: TRBD1 (5 bases). V was shortened by 2 bases and J by 4 bases, with 9 bases between the two germline ends. Per the germline V gene, CDR1 is SGHTA and CDR2 is FQGNSA. This CDR3 has 13 amino acids. The CDR3 protein is CASSLMTVYEQYF. Here the CDR3 DNA reads TGTGCCAGCAGCTTAATGACAGTATACGAGCAGTACTTC.

For the CDR3, the DNA is TGTGCCAGCGGTCCGCGGGATAGTGAAAAACTGTTTTTT. This sequence encodes CASGPRDSEKLFF. The rearrangement links TRBV19 to TRBJ1-4; D unclear. CDR3 length: 13 residues. Per germline, CDR1 LNHDA and CDR2 SQIVND (reference sequence). Trimming cost V 9 bases and J 7 bases, with 15 bases left between them.